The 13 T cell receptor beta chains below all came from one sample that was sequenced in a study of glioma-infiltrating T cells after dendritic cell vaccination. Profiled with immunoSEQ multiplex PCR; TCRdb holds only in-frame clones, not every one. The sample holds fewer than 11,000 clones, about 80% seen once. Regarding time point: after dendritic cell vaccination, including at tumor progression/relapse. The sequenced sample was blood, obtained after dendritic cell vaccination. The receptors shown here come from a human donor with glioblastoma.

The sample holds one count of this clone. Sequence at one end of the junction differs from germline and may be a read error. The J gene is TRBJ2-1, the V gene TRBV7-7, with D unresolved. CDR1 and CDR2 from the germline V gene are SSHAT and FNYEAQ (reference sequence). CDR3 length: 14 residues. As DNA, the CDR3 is TGTGCTAGCAGCTTTGGCGCCCAGCTAGGTGAGCAGTTCTTC. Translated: CASSFGAQLGEQFF.

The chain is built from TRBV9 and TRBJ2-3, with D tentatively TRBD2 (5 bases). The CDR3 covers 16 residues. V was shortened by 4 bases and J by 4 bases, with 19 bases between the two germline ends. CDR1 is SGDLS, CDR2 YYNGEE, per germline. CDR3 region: CASSLSGGGWADTQYF. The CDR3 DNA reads TGTGCCAGCAGCCTCAGTGGTGGCGGGTGGGCAGATACGCAGTATTTT.

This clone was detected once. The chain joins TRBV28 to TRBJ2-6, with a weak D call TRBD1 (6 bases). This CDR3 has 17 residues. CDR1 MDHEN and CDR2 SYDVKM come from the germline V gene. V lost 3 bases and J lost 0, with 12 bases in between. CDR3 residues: CASSFYRASSGANVLTF. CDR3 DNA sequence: TGTGCCAGCAGTTTTTACAGGGCCAGCTCTGGGGCCAACGTCCTGACTTTC. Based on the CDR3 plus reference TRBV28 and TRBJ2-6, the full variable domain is DVKVTQSSRYLVKRTGEKVFLECVQDMDHENMFWYRQDPGLGLRLIYFSYDVKMKEKGDIPEGYSVSREKKERFSLILESASTNQTSMYLCASSFYRASSGANVLTFGAGSRLTVL.

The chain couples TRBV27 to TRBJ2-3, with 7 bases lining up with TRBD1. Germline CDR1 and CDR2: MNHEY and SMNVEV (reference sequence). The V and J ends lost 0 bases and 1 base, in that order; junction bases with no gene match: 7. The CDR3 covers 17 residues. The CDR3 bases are TGTGCCAGCAGTTTATCCCGTAGACAGGGTGGCACAGATACGCAGTATTTT. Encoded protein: CASSLSRRQGGTDTQYF.

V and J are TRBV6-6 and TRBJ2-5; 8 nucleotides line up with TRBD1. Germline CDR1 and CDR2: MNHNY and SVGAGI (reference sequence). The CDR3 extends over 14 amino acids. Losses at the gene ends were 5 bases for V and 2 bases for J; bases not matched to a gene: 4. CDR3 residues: CASSRQGQQETQYF. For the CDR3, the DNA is TGTGCCAGCAGTCGACAGGGGCAACAAGAGACCCAGTACTTC.

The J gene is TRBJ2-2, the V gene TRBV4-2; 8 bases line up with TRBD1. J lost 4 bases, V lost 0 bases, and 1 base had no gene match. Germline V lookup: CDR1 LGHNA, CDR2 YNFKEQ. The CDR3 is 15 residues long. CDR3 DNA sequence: TGTGCCAGCAGCCAAGACAGGGGGCCCACCGGGGAGCTGTTTTTT. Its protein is CASSQDRGPTGELFF.

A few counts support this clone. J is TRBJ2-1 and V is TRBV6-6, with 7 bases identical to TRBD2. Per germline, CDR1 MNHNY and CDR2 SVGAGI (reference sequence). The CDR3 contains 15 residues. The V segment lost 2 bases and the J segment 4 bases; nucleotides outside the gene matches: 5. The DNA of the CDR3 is TGTGCCAGCAGTTACAATCCGGGAGGATACAATGAGCAGTTCTTC. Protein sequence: CASSYNPGGYNEQFF.

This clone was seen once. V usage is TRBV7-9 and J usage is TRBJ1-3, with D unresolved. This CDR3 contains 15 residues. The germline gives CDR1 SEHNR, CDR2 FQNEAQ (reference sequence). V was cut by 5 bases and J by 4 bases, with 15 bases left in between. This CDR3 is CASSPKAEAGNTIYF. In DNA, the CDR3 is TGTGCCAGCAGCCCCAAAGCAGAGGCGGGAAACACCATATATTTT.

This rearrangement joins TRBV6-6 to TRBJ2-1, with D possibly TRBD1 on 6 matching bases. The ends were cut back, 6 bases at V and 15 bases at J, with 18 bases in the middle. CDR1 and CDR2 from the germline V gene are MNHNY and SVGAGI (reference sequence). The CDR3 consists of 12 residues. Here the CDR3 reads CASRLDRSKPFF. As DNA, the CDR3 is TGTGCCAGCAGACTCGACAGGAGTAAGCCGTTCTTC.

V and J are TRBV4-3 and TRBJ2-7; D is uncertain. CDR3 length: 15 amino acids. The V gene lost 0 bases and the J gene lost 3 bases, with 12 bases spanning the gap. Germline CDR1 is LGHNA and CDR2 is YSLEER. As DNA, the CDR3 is TGCGCCAGCAGCCAAGATCGGCGGTTCGTCTACGAGCAGTACTTC. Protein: CASSQDRRFVYEQYF.

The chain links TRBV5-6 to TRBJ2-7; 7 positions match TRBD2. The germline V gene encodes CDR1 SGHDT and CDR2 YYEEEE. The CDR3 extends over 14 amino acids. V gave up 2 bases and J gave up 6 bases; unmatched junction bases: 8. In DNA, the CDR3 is TGTGCCAGCAGCTTTTTGCGGGGGAATCGCGAGCAGTACTTC. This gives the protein CASSFLRGNREQYF.

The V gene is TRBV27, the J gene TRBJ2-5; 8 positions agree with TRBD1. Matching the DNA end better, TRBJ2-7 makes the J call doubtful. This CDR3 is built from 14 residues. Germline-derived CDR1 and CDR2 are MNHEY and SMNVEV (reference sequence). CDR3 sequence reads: CASSRDRYTYEQYF. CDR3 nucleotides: TGTGCCAGCAGCCGGGACAGGTACACCTACGAGCAGTACTTC.

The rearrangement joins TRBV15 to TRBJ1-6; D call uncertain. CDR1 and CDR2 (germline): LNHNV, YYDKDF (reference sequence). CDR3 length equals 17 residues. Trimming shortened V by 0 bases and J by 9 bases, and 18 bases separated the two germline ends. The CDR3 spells CATSRDRPEGYASPLHF. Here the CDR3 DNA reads TGTGCCACCAGCAGAGATAGGCCAGAGGGCTACGCTTCACCCCTCCACTTT.